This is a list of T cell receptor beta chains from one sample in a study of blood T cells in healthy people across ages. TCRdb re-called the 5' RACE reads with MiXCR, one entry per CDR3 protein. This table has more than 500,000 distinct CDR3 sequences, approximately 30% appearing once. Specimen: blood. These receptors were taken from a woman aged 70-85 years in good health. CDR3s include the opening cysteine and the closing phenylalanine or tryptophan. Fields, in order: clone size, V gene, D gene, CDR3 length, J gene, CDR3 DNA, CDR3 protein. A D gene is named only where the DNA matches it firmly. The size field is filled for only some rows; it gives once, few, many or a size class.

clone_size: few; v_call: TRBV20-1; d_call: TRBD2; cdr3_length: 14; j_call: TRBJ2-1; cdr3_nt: TGCAGTGCTAGCCGGACTAGCGCCTACAATGAGCAGTTCTTC; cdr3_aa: CSASRTSAYNEQFF
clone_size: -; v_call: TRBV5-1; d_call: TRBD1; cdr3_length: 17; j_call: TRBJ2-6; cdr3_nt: TGCGCCAGCAGCCTAGCCGGGACAGCCTCTGGGGCCAACGTCCTGACTTTC; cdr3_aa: CASSLAGTASGANVLTF
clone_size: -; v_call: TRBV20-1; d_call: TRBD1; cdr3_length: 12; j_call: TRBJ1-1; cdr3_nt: TGCAGTGCTACAGGGGGGGACACTGAAGCTTTCTTT; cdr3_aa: CSATGGDTEAFF
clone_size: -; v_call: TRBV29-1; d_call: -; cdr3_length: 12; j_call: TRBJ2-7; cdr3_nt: TGCAGCGTTGGCCTGGGCCTAGGCGAGCAGTACTTC; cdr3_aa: CSVGLGLGEQYF
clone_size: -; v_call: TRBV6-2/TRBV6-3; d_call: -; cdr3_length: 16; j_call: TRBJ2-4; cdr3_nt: TGTGCCAGCAGCTCCGGCCCCCAGGGGACCAAAAACATTCAGTACTTC; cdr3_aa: CASSSGPQGTKNIQYF
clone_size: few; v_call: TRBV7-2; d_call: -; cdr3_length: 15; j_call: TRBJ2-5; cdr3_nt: TGTGCCAGCAGCTTAGGTTCGGGGAACCAAGAGACCCAGTACTTC; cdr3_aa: CASSLGSGNQETQYF
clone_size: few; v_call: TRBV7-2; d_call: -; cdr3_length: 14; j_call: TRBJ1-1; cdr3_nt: TGTGCCAGCAACTACAGAGCCCTGAACACTGAAGCTTTCTTT; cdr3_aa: CASNYRALNTEAFF
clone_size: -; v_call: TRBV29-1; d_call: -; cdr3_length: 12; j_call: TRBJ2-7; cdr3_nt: TGCAGCGTTGTTGAAGGGAGCGACGAGCAGTACTTC; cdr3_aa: CSVVEGSDEQYF
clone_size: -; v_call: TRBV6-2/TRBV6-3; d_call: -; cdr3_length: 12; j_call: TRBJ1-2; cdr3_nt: TGTGCCAGCAGTTACAGGACAGATGGCTACACCTTC; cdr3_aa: CASSYRTDGYTF
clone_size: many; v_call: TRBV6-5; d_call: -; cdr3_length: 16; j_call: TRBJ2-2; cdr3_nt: TGTGCCAGCAGTTACTCGATTAATTCAGGAACCGGGGAGCTGTTTTTT; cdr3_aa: CASSYSINSGTGELFF
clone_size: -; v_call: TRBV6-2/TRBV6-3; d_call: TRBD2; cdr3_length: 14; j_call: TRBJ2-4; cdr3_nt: TGTGCCAGCAGGACGGCTAGCGGGATAGGCATTCAGTACTTC; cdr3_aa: CASRTASGIGIQYF
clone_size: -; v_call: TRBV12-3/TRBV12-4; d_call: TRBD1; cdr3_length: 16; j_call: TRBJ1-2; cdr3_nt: TGTGCCAGCAGTTATCCATCACCGGGACAGGGAAATGGCTACACCTTC; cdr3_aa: CASSYPSPGQGNGYTF
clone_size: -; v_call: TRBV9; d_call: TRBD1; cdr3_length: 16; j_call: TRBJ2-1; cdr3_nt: TGTGCCAGCAGCACTATGACAGGGTCTGTTTACAATGAGCAGTTCTTC; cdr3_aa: CASSTMTGSVYNEQFF
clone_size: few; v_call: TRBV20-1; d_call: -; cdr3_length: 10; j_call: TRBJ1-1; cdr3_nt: TGCAGTGTTCAGCGAACTGAAGCTTTCTTT; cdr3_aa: CSVQRTEAFF
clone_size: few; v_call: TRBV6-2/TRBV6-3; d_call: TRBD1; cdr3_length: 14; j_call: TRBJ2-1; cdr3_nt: TGTGCCAGCAGTAGGGGGCTCTGGGGGAATGAGCAGTTCTTC; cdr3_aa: CASSRGLWGNEQFF
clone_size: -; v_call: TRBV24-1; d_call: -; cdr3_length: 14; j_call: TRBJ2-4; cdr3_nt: TGTGCCACCAGTGATTCAGGGGTGGAAAACATTCAGTACTTC; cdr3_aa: CATSDSGVENIQYF
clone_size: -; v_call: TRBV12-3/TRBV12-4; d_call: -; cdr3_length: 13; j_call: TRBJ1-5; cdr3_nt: TGTGCCAGCAGTTTCCAGGCCAATCAGCCCCAGCATTTT; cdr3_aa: CASSFQANQPQHF
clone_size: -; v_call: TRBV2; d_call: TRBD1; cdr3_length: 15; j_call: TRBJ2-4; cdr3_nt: TGTGCCACCCATCCTCTCGGACAGGGGAAAAACATTCAGTACTTC; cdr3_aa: CATHPLGQGKNIQYF
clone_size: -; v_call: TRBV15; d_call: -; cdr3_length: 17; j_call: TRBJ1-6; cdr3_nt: TGTGCCACCAGCAGAGAGAGCGCGAGCTCCTATAATTCACCCCTCCACTTT; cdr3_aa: CATSRESASSYNSPLHF
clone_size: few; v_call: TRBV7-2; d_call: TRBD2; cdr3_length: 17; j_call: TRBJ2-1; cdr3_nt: TGTGCCAGCAGCGAGGCTAGCGGGGGGGGTTCCTACAATGAGCAGTTCTTC; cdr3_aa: CASSEASGGGSYNEQFF
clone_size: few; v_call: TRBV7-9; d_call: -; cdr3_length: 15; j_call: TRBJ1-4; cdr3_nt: TGTGCCAGCAGCGAGTCCCAGGCAACTAATGAAAAACTGTTTTTT; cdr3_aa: CASSESQATNEKLFF
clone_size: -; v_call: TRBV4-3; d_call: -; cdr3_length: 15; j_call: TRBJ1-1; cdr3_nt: TGCGCCAGCAGCCAAGAGCTGGGGCGCAACACTGAAGCTTTCTTT; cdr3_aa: CASSQELGRNTEAFF
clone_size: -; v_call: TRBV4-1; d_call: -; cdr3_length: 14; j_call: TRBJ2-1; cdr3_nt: TGCGCCAGCCGCAAAGAAGAGCCATTCAATGAGCAGTTCTTC; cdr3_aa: CASRKEEPFNEQFF
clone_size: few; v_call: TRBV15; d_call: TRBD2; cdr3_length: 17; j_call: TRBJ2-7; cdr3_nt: TGTGCCACCAGCAGGGCCATCGGAGGGCTAGCGGGGGGCGAGCAGTACTTC; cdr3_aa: CATSRAIGGLAGGEQYF
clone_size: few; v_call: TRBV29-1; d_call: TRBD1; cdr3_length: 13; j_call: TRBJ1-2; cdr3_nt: TGCAGCGTTGTGGGACAGTACCGTGGAGGCTACACCTTC; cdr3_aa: CSVVGQYRGGYTF
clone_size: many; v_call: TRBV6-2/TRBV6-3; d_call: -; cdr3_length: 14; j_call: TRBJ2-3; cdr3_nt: TGTGCCAGCAGTTACCCGAACCGCCAAGAGACCCAGTACTTT; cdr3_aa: CASSYPNRQETQYF
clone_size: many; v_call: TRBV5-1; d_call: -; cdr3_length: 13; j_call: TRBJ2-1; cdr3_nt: TGCGCCAGCAGCTTGGGAGACTACAATGAGCAGTTCTTC; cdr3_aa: CASSLGDYNEQFF
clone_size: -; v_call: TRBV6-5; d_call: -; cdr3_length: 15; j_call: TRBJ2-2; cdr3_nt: TGTGCCAGCAGCAAGGGGCGATCGAACACCGGGGAGCTGTTTTTT; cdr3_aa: CASSKGRSNTGELFF
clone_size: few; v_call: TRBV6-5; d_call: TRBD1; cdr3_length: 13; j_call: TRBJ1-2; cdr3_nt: TGTGCCAGCAGTCGAACAGGGGGCCATGGCTACACCTTC; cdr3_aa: CASSRTGGHGYTF
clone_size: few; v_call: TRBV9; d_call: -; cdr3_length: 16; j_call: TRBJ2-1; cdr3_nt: TGTGCCAGCAGCGTAGAATCCCGGGCAGGAGGGAATGAGCAGTTCTTC; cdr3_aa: CASSVESRAGGNEQFF
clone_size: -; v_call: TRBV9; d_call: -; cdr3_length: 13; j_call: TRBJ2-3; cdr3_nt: TGTGCCAGCAGCCCAACAGGGTCAGATACGCAGTATTTT; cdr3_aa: CASSPTGSDTQYF
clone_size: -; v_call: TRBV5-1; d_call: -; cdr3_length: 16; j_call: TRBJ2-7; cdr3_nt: TGCGCCAGCAGCTTGTTATCGGGAGTGATAGGGGGGGAGCAGTACTTC; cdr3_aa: CASSLLSGVIGGEQYF
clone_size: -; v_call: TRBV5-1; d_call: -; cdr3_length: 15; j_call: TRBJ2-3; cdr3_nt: TGCGCCAGCGAAAGGGCAGGTGCTAGCACAGATACGCAGTATTTT; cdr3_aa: CASERAGASTDTQYF
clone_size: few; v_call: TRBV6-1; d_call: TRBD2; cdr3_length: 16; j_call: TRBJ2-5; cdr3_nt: TGTGCCAGCAGGACCACTAGCGGGGGGGCCCAAGAGACCCAGTACTTC; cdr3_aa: CASRTTSGGAQETQYF
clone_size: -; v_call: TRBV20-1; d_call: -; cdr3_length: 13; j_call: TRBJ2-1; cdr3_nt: TGCAGTGCTAGAGTTTCCAGTAGAAATGAGCAGTTCTTC; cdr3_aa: CSARVSSRNEQFF
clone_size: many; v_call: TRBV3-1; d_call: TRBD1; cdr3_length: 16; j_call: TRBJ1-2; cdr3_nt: TGTGCCAGCAGCCCGCGGGACAGGACGAGCTCCGCTGGCTACACCTTC; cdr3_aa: CASSPRDRTSSAGYTF
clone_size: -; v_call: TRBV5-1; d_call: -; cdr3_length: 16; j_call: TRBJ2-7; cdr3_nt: TGCGCCAGCAGCTTGGCCGCGTACAGGGGAGGTTACGAGCAGTACTTC; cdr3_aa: CASSLAAYRGGYEQYF
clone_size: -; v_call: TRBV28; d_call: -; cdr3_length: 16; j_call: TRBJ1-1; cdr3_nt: TGTGCCAGCAGTCCCACATCCCCCCACAGGTGGGGTGAAGCTTTCTTT; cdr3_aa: CASSPTSPHRWGEAFF
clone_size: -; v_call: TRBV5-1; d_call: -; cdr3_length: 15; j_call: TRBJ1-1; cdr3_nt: TGCGCCAGCAGCTTGGCCGGGTCCGAGGCCACTGAAGCTTTCTTT; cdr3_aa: CASSLAGSEATEAFF
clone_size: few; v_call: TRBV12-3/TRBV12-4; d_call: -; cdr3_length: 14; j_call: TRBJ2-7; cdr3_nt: TGTGCCAGCAGCCCCAAATGGGCCTCCTACGAGCAGTACTTC; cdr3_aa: CASSPKWASYEQYF